The 14 T cell receptor beta chains below come from one sample, sequenced in a study of human T cells and chemical hapten exposure. TCRdb re-derived calls from the RACE reads in MiXCR, one entry per CDR3 protein. There are around 350,000 distinct CDR3 sequences in the sample; 4.5% to 7% occur only once, and around 8% lies in the top ten. Time point of the sample: pre-sensitization, week 0. Documented treatment: therapeutic diphenylcyclopropenone sensitization with weekly scalp DPC. Source: whole blood, taken in connection with sensitization to the hapten diphenylcyclopropenone (DPC). These receptors were obtained from a young woman with alopecia areata. Some clones in this sample may be carry-over from other donors' samples.

This clonotype came up many times. The chain carries TRBV12-5 and TRBJ1-4; no clear D gene. Between the trimmed V and J ends, which lost 0 bases and 8 bases, there was a span of 13 bases. In germline, CDR1 is LGHNT, CDR2 FRNRAP. The CDR3 loop spans 15 amino acids. The DNA of the CDR3 is TGTGCTAGTGGTTTGGTACCGGCGGTCCGGGAAAAACTGTTTTTT. Translating it yields CASGLVPAVREKLFF.

This clonotype showed up just a few times. The V gene is TRBV3-1, the J gene TRBJ2-1, with 15 positions matching TRBD2. This CDR3 spans 15 amino acids. The ends lost 4 bases at V and 9 bases at J; junction bases unmatched: 4. Germline CDR1 reads LGHDT; CDR2 reads YNNKEL (reference sequence). This chain's CDR3 is CASSLGLAGGFEQFF. The CDR3, as DNA: TGTGCCAGCAGCCTCGGACTAGCGGGGGGGTTTGAGCAGTTCTTC.

The sample holds many counts of this clonotype. The chain carries TRBV12-3 or TRBV12-4 and TRBJ1-2; TRBD1 matches 7 bases. The CDR3 has 13 amino acids. V lost 1 base to trimming and J lost 12 bases; unmatched junction nucleotides: 8. The CDR3 sequence: CASSLVDRDSHTF. The CDR3 coding sequence is TGTGCCAGCAGTTTAGTAGATCGGGACAGTCACACCTTC.

The rearrangement joins TRBV28 to TRBJ2-3; D is tentatively TRBD1 or TRBD2 (6 bases each). Per germline, CDR1 MDHEN and CDR2 SYDVKM. The CDR3 is made up of 19 amino acids. V was cut by 6 bases and J by 2 bases, with 27 bases left in between. CDR3 bases: TGTGCCAGCAGAGGGGGGCGAGCGGCCGCCACCCAGCACACAGATACGCAGTATTTT. The encoded protein is CASRGGRAAATQHTDTQYF.

This clonotype has a handful of counts. This chain joins TRBV7-2 and TRBJ2-3; unclear D gene. The V end lost 4 bases, the J end lost 4 bases, and 6 bases lay between the germline ends. Germline lookup yields CDR1 SGHTA and CDR2 FQGNSA. The CDR3 contains 12 residues. The DNA of the CDR3 is TGTGCCAGCAGCTCCCCTCCAGATACGCAGTATTTT. Its protein product is CASSSPPDTQYF.

The rearrangement joins TRBV3-1 to TRBJ2-7, with 8 bases that match TRBD2. Germline V CDR1 and CDR2: LGHDT, YNNKEL (reference sequence). The ends lost 3 bases at V and 7 bases at J; junction bases unmatched: 8. This CDR3 has 14 residues. CDR3 nucleotide sequence: TGTGCCAGCAGCCAGGCCGGGGGGGCGTTGGAGCAGTACTTC. Protein sequence: CASSQAGGALEQYF.

This clonotype was found many times. This sequence joins TRBV12-3 or TRBV12-4 and TRBJ2-7; TRBD1 aligns across 8 bases. J was trimmed by 2 bases and V by 6 bases; bases with no gene match: 9. The CDR3 is 15 amino acids. DNA for the CDR3: TGTGCCAGCAGCGCACCCGGGACAGGCACCTACGAGCAGTACTTC. This gives the protein CASSAPGTGTYEQYF.

This clonotype was recorded a few times. This chain uses TRBV20-1 with TRBJ2-3, with D tentatively TRBD1 or TRBD2 (5 bases each). The V gene lost 4 bases and the J gene lost 2 bases, with 13 bases spanning the gap. There are 14 residues in the CDR3. Germline V gene lookup returns CDR1 DFQATT and CDR2 SNEGSKA (reference sequence). CDR3 in DNA: TGCAGTGCTACGAGGGCAGGGACCACAGATACGCAGTATTTT. This translates into CSATRAGTTDTQYF.

The chain employs TRBV28 and TRBJ2-7; TRBD1 agrees at 9 bases. Germline V lookup: CDR1 MDHEN, CDR2 SYDVKM. V trimming: 2 bases; J trimming: 1 base; junction bases outside the gene matches: 6. This CDR3 is 16 amino acids long. The CDR3 nucleotides read TGTGCCAGCAGTTTAAAATTTGGGACAGGGTCCTACGAGCAGTACTTC. Amino acid sequence: CASSLKFGTGSYEQYF.

This clonotype was seen only a few times. The chain uses TRBV5-1 and TRBJ1-6; D is possibly TRBD1 (5 bases). Germline loops: CDR1 SGHRS, CDR2 YFSETQ. Trimming took 4 bases from V and 11 from J, leaving 10 bases between them. The CDR3 loop spans 12 amino acids. The CDR3 DNA sequence: TGCGCCAGCAGCCTTGACAGTCCACCCCTCCACTTT. This encodes CASSLDSPPLHF.

This clonotype was counted at least ten times. V and J are TRBV6-5 and TRBJ1-1, with 10 bases lining up with TRBD1. The CDR3 sequence is 15 residues long. Germline V gives CDR1 MNHEY, CDR2 SVGAGI. The trim removed 6 bases at V and 5 bases at J, leaving 9 bases unmatched. CDR3 nucleotides: TGTGCCAGCAGCACATCCAGGACAGGGGGAACTGAAGCTTTCTTT. It codes for CASSTSRTGGTEAFF.

This clonotype occurred a few times. The rearrangement joins TRBV4-3 to TRBJ2-1; 9 bases align to TRBD1. The CDR3 is 17 amino acids. The germline V gene encodes CDR1 LGHNA and CDR2 YSLEER. J lost 1 base, V lost 0 bases, and 4 bases had no gene match. The CDR3 is CASSQDYRGPSYNEQFF. The DNA of the CDR3 is TGCGCCAGCAGCCAAGACTACAGGGGGCCGTCCTACAATGAGCAGTTCTTC.

The chain employs TRBV4-1 and TRBJ2-7; 7 bases are a match to TRBD1. The CDR3 consists of 15 residues. J lost 4 bases, V lost 1 base, and 7 bases had no gene match. From germline, CDR1 is MGHRA and CDR2 YSYEKL. In DNA form, the CDR3 reads TGCGCCAGCAGCCAAGTCGGAAGGGGGCTGTACGAGCAGTACTTC. It translates to CASSQVGRGLYEQYF.

The chain recombines TRBV6-5 with TRBJ1-2; D possibly corresponds to TRBD1 (5 bases). V lost 6 bases and J 4 bases, leaving 24 bases between the germline ends. This CDR3 is built from 17 residues. The germline V gene encodes CDR1 MNHEY and CDR2 SVGAGI. The CDR3 here is CASSRRTRPRNIYGYTF. The CDR3 DNA reads as TGTGCCAGCAGCCGACGGACAAGGCCCAGGAATATCTATGGCTACACCTTC.